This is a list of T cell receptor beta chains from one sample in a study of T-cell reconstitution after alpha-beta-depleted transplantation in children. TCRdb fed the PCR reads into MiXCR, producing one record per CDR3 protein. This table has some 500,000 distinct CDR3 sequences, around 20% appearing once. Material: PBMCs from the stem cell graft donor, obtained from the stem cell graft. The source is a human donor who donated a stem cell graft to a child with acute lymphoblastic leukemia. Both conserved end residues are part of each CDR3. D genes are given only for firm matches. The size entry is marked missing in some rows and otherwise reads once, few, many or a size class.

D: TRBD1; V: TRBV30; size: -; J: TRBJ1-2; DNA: TGTGCCTGGGAAGAAGGGACAGGGGTCTTCTATGGCTACACCTTC; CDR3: CAWEEGTGVFYGYTF
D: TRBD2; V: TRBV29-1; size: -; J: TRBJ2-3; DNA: TGCAGCGTTCAGCCTCGGGCGGGAGTCATTGGAGATACGCAGTATTTT; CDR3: CSVQPRAGVIGDTQYF
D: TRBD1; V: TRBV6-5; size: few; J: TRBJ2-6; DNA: TGTGCCAGCAGTTACGGGACAGGGATCTCTGGGGCCAACGTCCTGACTTTC; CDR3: CASSYGTGISGANVLTF
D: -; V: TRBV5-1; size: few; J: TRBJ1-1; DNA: TGCGCCAGCGGGTACGACGGCGAAGCGGCTTTCTTT; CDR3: CASGYDGEAAFF
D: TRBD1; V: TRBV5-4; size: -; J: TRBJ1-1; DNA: TGTGCCAGCAGCACCGCCGGACAGGGGGTCGCTGAAGCTTTCTTT; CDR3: CASSTAGQGVAEAFF
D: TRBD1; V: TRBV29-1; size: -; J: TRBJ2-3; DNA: TGCAGCGCTTACAGGGGCAACGTAGATACGCAGTATTTT; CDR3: CSAYRGNVDTQYF
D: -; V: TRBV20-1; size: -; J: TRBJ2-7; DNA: TGCAGTGCTAGAGCCGGGACTGCGAGATCCTACGAGCAGTACTTC; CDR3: CSARAGTARSYEQYF
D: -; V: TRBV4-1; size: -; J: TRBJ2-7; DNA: TGCGCCAGCAGCCATTCTAGCGCCTACGAGCAGTACTTC; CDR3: CASSHSSAYEQYF
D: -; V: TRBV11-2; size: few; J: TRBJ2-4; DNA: TGTGCCAGCAGTTCCGAGAGCCCCTGGGACATTCAGTACTTC; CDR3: CASSSESPWDIQYF
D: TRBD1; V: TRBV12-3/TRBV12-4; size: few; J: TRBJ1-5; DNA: TGTGCCAGCAGTAGCAGGGGGTCGGTGCGTCAGCCCCAGCATTTT; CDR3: CASSSRGSVRQPQHF
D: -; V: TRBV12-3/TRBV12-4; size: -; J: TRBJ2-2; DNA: TGTGCCAGCAGTTTTAGATTTCGGGGGCAGGGGTCTCAAGGGGAGCTGTTTTTT; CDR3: CASSFRFRGQGSQGELFF
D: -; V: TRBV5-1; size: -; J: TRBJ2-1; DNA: TGCGCCAGCAGCTTGGACGACCCAGCCTACAATGAGCGGTTCTTC; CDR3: CASSLDDPAYNERFF
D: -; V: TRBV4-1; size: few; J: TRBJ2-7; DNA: TGCGCCAGCAGCCAAGGGGGATCGGGTTACGAGCAGTACTTC; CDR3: CASSQGGSGYEQYF
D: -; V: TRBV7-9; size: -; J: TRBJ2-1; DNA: TGTGCCAGCAGCTCACCGGGACATGGAGGGAGGAATGAGCAGTTCTTC; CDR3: CASSSPGHGGRNEQFF
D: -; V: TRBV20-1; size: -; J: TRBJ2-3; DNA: TGCAGTGCTAGTTGGACTCGAAAAAAAACGGTACAGGATACGCAGTATTTT; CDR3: CSASWTRKKTVQDTQYF
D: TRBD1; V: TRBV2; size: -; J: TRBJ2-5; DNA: TGTGCCAGCAGTGGTTGGGACAGACAAGAGACCCAGTACTTC; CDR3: CASSGWDRQETQYF
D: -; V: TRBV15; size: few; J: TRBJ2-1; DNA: TGTGCCACCAGCAGAGACCCCCGGGTTATAATAGGGCAGTTCTTC; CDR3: CATSRDPRVIIGQFF
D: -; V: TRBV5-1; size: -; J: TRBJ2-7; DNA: TGCGCCAGCAGATCCGGGACGGCGGGCGAGCAGTACTTC; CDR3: CASRSGTAGEQYF
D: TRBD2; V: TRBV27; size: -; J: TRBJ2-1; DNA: TGTGCCAGCAGTTTAGCGGGACTAGCGGGAGACTACAATGAGCAGTTCTTC; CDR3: CASSLAGLAGDYNEQFF
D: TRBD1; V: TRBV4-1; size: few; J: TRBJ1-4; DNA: TGCGCCAGCAGCCCCAGACAGGGGCCACAAGCAACTAATGAAAAACTGTTTTTT; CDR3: CASSPRQGPQATNEKLFF
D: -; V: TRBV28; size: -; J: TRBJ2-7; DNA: TGTGCCAGCAGTCCAGCGCCAACCTACGAGCAGTACTTC; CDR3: CASSPAPTYEQYF
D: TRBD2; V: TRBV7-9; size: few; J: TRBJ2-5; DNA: TGTGCCAGCAGATTTAGCGGGAGGGCCCCTGAGGAGACCCAGTACTTC; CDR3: CASRFSGRAPEETQYF
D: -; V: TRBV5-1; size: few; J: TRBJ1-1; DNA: TGCGCCAGCAGCTCGATGGACACTGAAGCTTTCTTT; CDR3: CASSSMDTEAFF
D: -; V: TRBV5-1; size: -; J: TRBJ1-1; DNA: TGCGCCAGCAGCTTGGGAGACAGCCTCGGGGAGGCTTTCTTT; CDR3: CASSLGDSLGEAFF
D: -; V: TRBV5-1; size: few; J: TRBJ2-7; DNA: TGCGCCAGCAGCTTGACGGCGAGCTCCTACGAGCAGTACTTC; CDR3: CASSLTASSYEQYF
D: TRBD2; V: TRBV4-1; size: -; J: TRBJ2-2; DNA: TGCGCCAGCAGCCAGTCTAGCGGGAGAAACACCGGGGAGCTGTTTTTT; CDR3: CASSQSSGRNTGELFF
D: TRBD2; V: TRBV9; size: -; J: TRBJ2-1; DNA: TGTGCCAGCAGCGTAGGGGGAGCGGGAGCCTACAATGAGCAGTTCTTC; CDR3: CASSVGGAGAYNEQFF
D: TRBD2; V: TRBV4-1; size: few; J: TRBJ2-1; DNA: TGCGCCAGCAGGGCTAGCGGGAGAGGACATTTCAATGAGCAGTTCTTC; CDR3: CASRASGRGHFNEQFF
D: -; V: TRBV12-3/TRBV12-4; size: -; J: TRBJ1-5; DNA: TGTGCCAGCAGTTTAAAGCGGGGCAATCAGCCCCAGCATTTT; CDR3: CASSLKRGNQPQHF